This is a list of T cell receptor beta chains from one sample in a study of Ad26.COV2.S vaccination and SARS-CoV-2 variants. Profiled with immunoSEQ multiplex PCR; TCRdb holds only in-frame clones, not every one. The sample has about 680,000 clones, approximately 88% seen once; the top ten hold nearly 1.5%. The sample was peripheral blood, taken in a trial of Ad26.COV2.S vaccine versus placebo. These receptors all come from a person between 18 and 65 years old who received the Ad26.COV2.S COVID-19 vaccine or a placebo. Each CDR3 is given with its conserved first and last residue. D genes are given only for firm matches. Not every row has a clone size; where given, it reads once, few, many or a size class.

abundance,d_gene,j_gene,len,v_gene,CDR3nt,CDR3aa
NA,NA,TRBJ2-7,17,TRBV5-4,TGTGCCAGCAGCTTGTTCGCAGTCGGGGCCCGAGCCTACGAGCAGTACTTC,CASSLFAVGARAYEQYF
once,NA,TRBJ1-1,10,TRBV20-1,TGCAGTGCTAGCGGTCCCGAAGCTTTCTTT,CSASGPEAFF
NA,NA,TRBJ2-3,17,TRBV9,TGTGCCAGCAGCGTAGCTCCCCTTGGGACCGCCTGGGATACGCAGTATTTT,CASSVAPLGTAWDTQYF
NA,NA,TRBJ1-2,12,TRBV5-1,TGCGCCAGCAGCGCGGGACACCATGGCTACACCTTC,CASSAGHHGYTF
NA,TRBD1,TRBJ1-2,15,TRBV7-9,TGTGCCAGCAGCCCGGGACAGGGCGGTTTCTATGGCTACACCTTC,CASSPGQGGFYGYTF
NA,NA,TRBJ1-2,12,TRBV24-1,TGTGCCACCAGTGATATAGGCAGTGGCTACACCTTC,CATSDIGSGYTF
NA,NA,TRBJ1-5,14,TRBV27,TGTGCCAGCAGTTTGAGGGGTAGCAATCAGCCCCAGCATTTT,CASSLRGSNQPQHF
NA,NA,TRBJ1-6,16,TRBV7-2,TGTGCCAGCAGCTTAGTGTCGGGGGGCGCAGGGTCACCCCTCCACTTT,CASSLVSGGAGSPLHF
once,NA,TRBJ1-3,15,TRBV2,TGTGCCAGCAGTGAACGACAGGAGCGTTTGAACACCATATATTTT,CASSERQERLNTIYF
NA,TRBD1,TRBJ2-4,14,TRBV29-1,TGCAGCGTTCGGGACAGGGAGGCAAAAGTCATTCAGTACTTC,CSVRDREAKVIQYF
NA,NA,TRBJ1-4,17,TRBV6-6,TGTGCCAGCAGTCGACTCTTCAATCCTCCTACCAATGAAAAACTGTTTTTT,CASSRLFNPPTNEKLFF
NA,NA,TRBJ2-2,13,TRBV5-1,TGCGCCAGCAGCTTGGGATTTACCGGGGAGCTGTTTTTT,CASSLGFTGELFF
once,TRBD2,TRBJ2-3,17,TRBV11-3,TGTGCCAGCAGCTTAGTTGGGACTAGCGGGATTGCAGATACGCAGTATTTT,CASSLVGTSGIADTQYF
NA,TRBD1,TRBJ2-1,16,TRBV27,TGTGCCAGCAGTTCCACGACAGGGGGCCGCTTCTATGAGCAGTTCTTC,CASSSTTGGRFYEQFF
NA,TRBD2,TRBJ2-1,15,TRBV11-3,TGTGCCAGTTCACCCTTTAGCGGGTCACACAATGAGCAGTTCTTC,CASSPFSGSHNEQFF
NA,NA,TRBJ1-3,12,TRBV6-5,TGTGCCAGCATGACAGCTGGAAACACCATATATTTT,CASMTAGNTIYF
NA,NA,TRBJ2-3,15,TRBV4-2,TGTGCCAGCAGCCAAGCCGGTGAGCCGACAGATACGCAGTATTTT,CASSQAGEPTDTQYF
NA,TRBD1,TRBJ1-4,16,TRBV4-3,TGCGCCAGCAGCCAAGCGGGGACAGGGGATAATGAAAAACTGTTTTTT,CASSQAGTGDNEKLFF